These T cell receptor beta chains were read from a single sample in a study of OX40 agonist ivuxolimab in advanced cancers. Measured with immunoSEQ multiplex PCR; TCRdb has only the in-frame clones, and not every one. The data hold around 18,000 clones, with 83% observed a single time. Sequenced here: CD4+ or CD8+ T cells sorted from blood, sampled in a trial of the OX40 agonist ivuxolimab. The receptors come from an adult with an advanced solid tumor such as melanoma, head and neck, liver or kidney cancer. CDR3s include the opening cysteine and the closing phenylalanine or tryptophan. Each record gives: CDR3 DNA, CDR3 protein, D gene, V gene, J gene, clone size. The D gene is left open where the match is weak. The size of a clone is reported for some rows only, either as once, few or many, or as a class for expanded clones.

cdr3_nt: TGTGCCAGCAGCCAAGAGGCCGGATTTAATGAAAAACTGTTTTTT
cdr3_aa: CASSQEAGFNEKLFF
d_call: -
v_call: TRBV14
j_call: TRBJ1-4
clone_size: -

cdr3_nt: TGTGCCAGCAGCTCCCCCGCGAACACTGAAGCTTTCTTT
cdr3_aa: CASSSPANTEAFF
d_call: -
v_call: TRBV28
j_call: TRBJ1-1
clone_size: -

cdr3_nt: TGTGCCAGCAGTACAGGGGGCGCGTATCAGCCCCAGCATTTT
cdr3_aa: CASSTGGAYQPQHF
d_call: TRBD1
v_call: TRBV6-6
j_call: TRBJ1-5
clone_size: once

cdr3_nt: TGTGCCAGCAGTCGGACAGGGTCGAGTGGCTACACCTTC
cdr3_aa: CASSRTGSSGYTF
d_call: TRBD1
v_call: TRBV27
j_call: TRBJ1-2
clone_size: once

cdr3_nt: TGTGCCAGCAGCAGGGACAGCCAGAGGGAGACCCAGTACTTC
cdr3_aa: CASSRDSQRETQYF
d_call: TRBD1
v_call: TRBV5-4
j_call: TRBJ2-5
clone_size: -

cdr3_nt: TGTGCCAGCAGTGAACGAGAACAGGTTGGCTACACCTTC
cdr3_aa: CASSEREQVGYTF
d_call: -
v_call: TRBV2
j_call: TRBJ1-2
clone_size: -

cdr3_nt: TGCAGCGTCTACACTCTAACCTACAATGAGCAGTTCTTC
cdr3_aa: CSVYTLTYNEQFF
d_call: -
v_call: TRBV29-1
j_call: TRBJ2-1
clone_size: few

cdr3_nt: TGTGCCAGCAGTCCCACGCGGGGGAACACTGAAGCTTTCTTT
cdr3_aa: CASSPTRGNTEAFF
d_call: -
v_call: TRBV7-9
j_call: TRBJ1-1
clone_size: -

cdr3_nt: TGTGCCAGCAGTTACTCGGGCCAAAACTCTGGAAACACCATATATTTT
cdr3_aa: CASSYSGQNSGNTIYF
d_call: -
v_call: TRBV6-5
j_call: TRBJ1-3
clone_size: -

cdr3_nt: TGTGCCAGCAGCTTAACCTTGGCCGGCTACACCTTC
cdr3_aa: CASSLTLAGYTF
d_call: -
v_call: TRBV7-9
j_call: TRBJ1-2
clone_size: few

cdr3_nt: TGCGCCAGCAGGGCCGGGACAGGCTACGAGCAGTACTTC
cdr3_aa: CASRAGTGYEQYF
d_call: TRBD1
v_call: TRBV5-1
j_call: TRBJ2-7
clone_size: -

cdr3_nt: TGTGCCAGCAGTGGGGGGACTAGCGCAGATACGCAGTATTTT
cdr3_aa: CASSGGTSADTQYF
d_call: -
v_call: TRBV21-1
j_call: TRBJ2-3
clone_size: -

cdr3_nt: TGTGCCATCAGTGACGGGACAGGGGCACTCCAGCCCCAGCATTTT
cdr3_aa: CAISDGTGALQPQHF
d_call: TRBD1
v_call: TRBV10-3
j_call: TRBJ1-5
clone_size: -

cdr3_nt: TGTGCCAGTAGCCGGACATCCTCTGGAAACACCATATATTTT
cdr3_aa: CASSRTSSGNTIYF
d_call: -
v_call: TRBV19
j_call: TRBJ1-3
clone_size: -

cdr3_nt: TGTGCCACCTCAGGGAGGACAAAAAACACTGAAGCTTTCTTT
cdr3_aa: CATSGRTKNTEAFF
d_call: -
v_call: TRBV28
j_call: TRBJ1-1
clone_size: few

cdr3_nt: TGTGCCAGCAGAAGGACTAGCGGGGGTAAACACGTCGGGGAGCTGTTTTTT
cdr3_aa: CASRRTSGGKHVGELFF
d_call: -
v_call: TRBV21-1
j_call: TRBJ2-2
clone_size: -

cdr3_nt: TGCGCCAGCAGCCAACCACTAGCGGGAGCGCCCGGCGAGCAGTACTTC
cdr3_aa: CASSQPLAGAPGEQYF
d_call: TRBD2
v_call: TRBV4-1
j_call: TRBJ2-7
clone_size: few

cdr3_nt: TGTGCCAGTAGTATAGTGACAGGGGGTGGACTTCGAGCTTTCTTT
cdr3_aa: CASSIVTGGGLRAFF
d_call: TRBD1
v_call: TRBV19
j_call: TRBJ1-1
clone_size: -

cdr3_nt: TGTGCCAGCAGTTTATCGGCAGATACGCAGTATTTT
cdr3_aa: CASSLSADTQYF
d_call: -
v_call: TRBV27
j_call: TRBJ2-3
clone_size: -

cdr3_nt: TGTGCCAGCAGCTTAGGGCCAACCGGGATAGCAGAGACCCAGTACTTC
cdr3_aa: CASSLGPTGIAETQYF
d_call: -
v_call: TRBV7-9
j_call: TRBJ2-5
clone_size: -

cdr3_nt: TGTGCCAGCAGCCACGGACTAGCGGGAAGTACAGATACGCAGTATTTT
cdr3_aa: CASSHGLAGSTDTQYF
d_call: TRBD2
v_call: TRBV7-9
j_call: TRBJ2-3
clone_size: few

cdr3_nt: TGTGCCAGCACGGACACAATCTACGAGCAGTACTTC
cdr3_aa: CASTDTIYEQYF
d_call: -
v_call: TRBV6-1
j_call: TRBJ2-7
clone_size: -

cdr3_nt: TGTGCCAGTAGTATGGACAGGGTGAGCTACACCTTC
cdr3_aa: CASSMDRVSYTF
d_call: TRBD1
v_call: TRBV19
j_call: TRBJ1-2
clone_size: few

cdr3_nt: TGTGCCAGCACACCGGCGGGCCGCACAGATACGCAGTATTTT
cdr3_aa: CASTPAGRTDTQYF
d_call: -
v_call: TRBV6-5
j_call: TRBJ2-3
clone_size: few

cdr3_nt: TGTGCCAGCAGCCAACAAGGGACGTCTAATGAAAAACTGTTTTTT
cdr3_aa: CASSQQGTSNEKLFF
d_call: -
v_call: TRBV14
j_call: TRBJ1-4
clone_size: -

cdr3_nt: TGTGCCTGGACCCTTCCGGGACAGGGAGTTGGCCAGCAGCACCAAGAGACCCAGTACTTC
cdr3_aa: CAWTLPGQGVGQQHQETQYF
d_call: TRBD1
v_call: TRBV30
j_call: TRBJ2-5
clone_size: -

cdr3_nt: TGTGCCAGCAGGTTCGAGGTGACAGGCGAGCAGTACTTC
cdr3_aa: CASRFEVTGEQYF
d_call: -
v_call: TRBV7-9
j_call: TRBJ2-7
clone_size: -

cdr3_nt: TGTGCCAGCAGTTGGCGGGTTCACTACGAGCAGTACTTC
cdr3_aa: CASSWRVHYEQYF
d_call: -
v_call: TRBV28
j_call: TRBJ2-7
clone_size: -

cdr3_nt: TGTGCCAGCAGCTTACAAACTGGACAGGGGGCGAACGGCTACACCTTC
cdr3_aa: CASSLQTGQGANGYTF
d_call: TRBD1
v_call: TRBV7-2
j_call: TRBJ1-2
clone_size: -

cdr3_nt: TGTGCCAGCAGGAGACAGGGCTCCACAGATACGCAGTATTTT
cdr3_aa: CASRRQGSTDTQYF
d_call: TRBD1
v_call: TRBV2
j_call: TRBJ2-3
clone_size: -

cdr3_nt: TGCGCCAGCAGCCCGACCTACCAGGGTAATTACAACTCTGGGGCCAACGTCCTGACTTTC
cdr3_aa: CASSPTYQGNYNSGANVLTF
d_call: -
v_call: TRBV5-1
j_call: TRBJ2-6
clone_size: once

cdr3_nt: TGTGCCAGCAGCTCAAAGGACAGGGGGCCTCGGAATGAGCAGTTCTTC
cdr3_aa: CASSSKDRGPRNEQFF
d_call: TRBD1
v_call: TRBV5-4
j_call: TRBJ2-1
clone_size: few

cdr3_nt: TGTGCCAGCAAGCGGGAGGCACTCACAGATACGCAGTATTTT
cdr3_aa: CASKREALTDTQYF
d_call: TRBD2
v_call: TRBV7-9
j_call: TRBJ2-3
clone_size: -

cdr3_nt: TGTGCCTGGAGGGGGGCGTCTGGCTCCAACGAGCAGTACTTC
cdr3_aa: CAWRGASGSNEQYF
d_call: -
v_call: TRBV30
j_call: TRBJ2-7
clone_size: few

cdr3_nt: TGTGCCACCAGCAGAGGGGGACAGGAAAACTCCTACGAGCAGTACTTC
cdr3_aa: CATSRGGQENSYEQYF
d_call: TRBD1
v_call: TRBV15
j_call: TRBJ2-7
clone_size: -

cdr3_nt: TGTGCCAGCAGGCGTAGCGGGGTGGGAGATACGCAGTATTTT
cdr3_aa: CASRRSGVGDTQYF
d_call: TRBD2
v_call: TRBV7-3
j_call: TRBJ2-3
clone_size: -

cdr3_nt: TGTGCCAGCTATACCTTTGGACAGGGAAAAGGCCCCCTCCACTTT
cdr3_aa: CASYTFGQGKGPLHF
d_call: TRBD1
v_call: TRBV28
j_call: TRBJ1-6
clone_size: -

cdr3_nt: TGTGCCAGCAGTCCCGGGACAGGGTACTCTGGGGCCAACGTCCTGACTTTC
cdr3_aa: CASSPGTGYSGANVLTF
d_call: TRBD1
v_call: TRBV6-4
j_call: TRBJ2-6
clone_size: -

cdr3_nt: TGCGCCAGCAGCCAAGCCCCCCCGGGACGCTACTCTGGAAACACCATATATTTT
cdr3_aa: CASSQAPPGRYSGNTIYF
d_call: -
v_call: TRBV4-3
j_call: TRBJ1-3
clone_size: -

cdr3_nt: TGCGCCAGCAGCGGGTCACAGGGGCCTTCACCCCTCCACTTT
cdr3_aa: CASSGSQGPSPLHF
d_call: TRBD1
v_call: TRBV5-1
j_call: TRBJ1-6
clone_size: -

cdr3_nt: TGTGCCAGCTCACCTCGACCGGGACAGGGGGCATCCGAGCAGTACTTC
cdr3_aa: CASSPRPGQGASEQYF
d_call: TRBD1
v_call: TRBV18
j_call: TRBJ2-7
clone_size: -

cdr3_nt: TGTGCCAGCAGCGAGGAGGTGGGAACGGATTCACCCCTCCACTTT
cdr3_aa: CASSEEVGTDSPLHF
d_call: -
v_call: TRBV5-8
j_call: TRBJ1-6
clone_size: -

cdr3_nt: TGTGCCAGCAGTGAAGAAGTTGGGGCCGGGGAGCTGTTTTTT
cdr3_aa: CASSEEVGAGELFF
d_call: -
v_call: TRBV2
j_call: TRBJ2-2
clone_size: -

cdr3_nt: TGCGCCAGCAGCTTGGTTGGGCAGATTGAAGCCAAAAACATTCAGTACTTC
cdr3_aa: CASSLVGQIEAKNIQYF
d_call: -
v_call: TRBV5-1
j_call: TRBJ2-4
clone_size: -

cdr3_nt: TGTGCCAGCAGTTTGGCGAACACTGAAGCTTTCTTT
cdr3_aa: CASSLANTEAFF
d_call: -
v_call: TRBV28
j_call: TRBJ1-1
clone_size: few